A single T cell receptor (beta chain) is shown here with its context. These data belong to a study of follicular helper T cells after annual influenza vaccination. The CDR3 runs 15 residues. CDR1 is LNHDA, CDR2 SQIVND, per germline (reference sequence). V shed 9 bases and J 7 bases; nucleotides not matched to a gene: 11. Time point described: 2014-2015 season, pre-vaccination. Per time point, roughly 35-100 mL of blood was sampled. Only in-frame clones appear in the TCRdb table, and some are missing; sequencing was by immunoSEQ multiplex PCR. The table includes some 15,000 clones, roughly 81% detected once.

The clonotype comes from an adult who received the influenza vaccine. The starting material was CXCR5- memory CD4+ T cells sorted from blood, obtained on the day of influenza vaccination. This chain joins TRBV19 and TRBJ2-2; 10 bases align to TRBD2. The CDR3 bases are TGTGCCAGCGGGAGAGGACTAGCGGCGGGCGGGGAGCTGTTTTTT. The encoded protein is CASGRGLAAGGELFF.